This T cell receptor (beta chain) derives from a study of shared clonotypes between healthy human individuals. The CDR3 has 14 residues. Germline V lookup: CDR1 MDHEN, CDR2 SYDVKM. Trimming took off 2 bases at V and 3 bases at J, with 10 bases between the two ends. TCRdb's copy holds only in-frame clones and misses some; the assay was immunoSEQ multiplex PCR. The table includes hundreds of thousands of clones, almost 97% detected once. This receptor was obtained from a woman in her thirties in good health. The chain couples TRBV28 to TRBJ1-1; possible D gene TRBD1, 5 bases. Source material: naive CD4+ T cells sorted from blood. As for subset: CD45RA+ positively selected. CDR3 loop: CASSLGGLDTEAFF. Written as DNA, the CDR3 is TGTGCCAGCAGTTTAGGGGGGTTGGACACTGAAGCTTTCTTT. Full variable domain (outside the CDR3, taken from reference TRBV28 and TRBJ1-1): DVKVTQSSRYLVKRTGEKVFLECVQDMDHENMFWYRQDPGLGLRLIYFSYDVKMKEKGDIPEGYSVSREKKERFSLILESASTNQTSMYLCASSLGGLDTEAFFGQGTRLTVV.